This T cell receptor (beta chain) came from a study of blood T cell repertoires in COVID-19 (dated by TCRdb to about 2020). Looking at the study overall: Collaborator samples came from the United States, Italy and Spain and covered acute and convalescent phases of COVID-19. The material from the prospective study consisted of cDNA or gDNA derived from T cells, B-cell-depleted T cells, or PBMCs. The repertoires were released in a freely available public database meant as a resource for research on the immune response to SARS-CoV-2. Subjects who had been exposed to COVID-19, were actively infected with it, or had recovered from it provided the deeply sampled blood TCRbeta repertoires that made up the dataset. HLA class I and class II types, where available, came from metadata supplied by the sample provider rather than from assay-based typing. Samples came from the ongoing ImmuneRACE study (first 160 participants) plus 1,254 subjects from 6 global collaborators. The sample metadata nearly always contained a de-identified subject ID, COVID-19 status, age in years and sex. Paper-wide results and their limitations: How much clinical and demographic metadata was included differed by source and by participant, and the metadata was provided uncurated.

CDR1 SGHAT and CDR2 FQNNGV are derived from the germline V gene. The CDR3 goes from the cysteine to the phenylalanine over 16 residues. Only the CDR3 DNA is retained, 48 bases long and in frame from the first base. A second Seattle source provided samples from volunteer blood donors who had recovered from COVID-19. The collaborating institutions used their own protocols to collect whole blood in K2EDTA tubes. For TCRbeta analysis, collaborators shipped samples as frozen whole blood, isolated PBMCs, or DNA extracted from either of those sample types. TCRbeta CDR3 regions were amplified from genomic DNA by means of the immunoSEQ Assay, a bias-controlled multiplex PCR. As for the authors' bioinformatics: Within the assay, amplification of reference gene primers was used to estimate how many nucleated cells each sample contained. To quantify the absolute abundance of each unique TCRbeta CDR3 rearrangement, sequence reads were collapsed and filtered. Productive Simpson clonality was computed per sample as the square root of Simpson's diversity index over productive rearrangements. TCRdb provides this immuneACCESS table in a form limited to in-frame rearrangements. Some clones are lacking; in checked studies, under half of them reflect an unresolved V gene, and why the rest are absent is not known. V, J and clone size reflect that table, while D and trimming were determined from the DNA. This sample lists fewer than 350,000 clones; around 87% were detected once. The ten biggest clones cover around 7.8% of the sample.

Concerning this clone: Its target antigen remains unknown. The junction differs from germline at one of its ends, possibly a read error.

This TCR came from a woman aged 45-65 years who had recovered from COVID-19. The V and J segments used are TRBV11-2 and TRBJ1-1, with a weak D call of TRBD1 (6 bases match). The sequencing sample was made of peripheral blood. The nucleotide sequence is given as TGTGCCAGCAGCCTTCTAGGGGGGGCCGTGAAGACTGAAGCTTTCTTT. This codes for CASSLLGGAVKTEAFF.